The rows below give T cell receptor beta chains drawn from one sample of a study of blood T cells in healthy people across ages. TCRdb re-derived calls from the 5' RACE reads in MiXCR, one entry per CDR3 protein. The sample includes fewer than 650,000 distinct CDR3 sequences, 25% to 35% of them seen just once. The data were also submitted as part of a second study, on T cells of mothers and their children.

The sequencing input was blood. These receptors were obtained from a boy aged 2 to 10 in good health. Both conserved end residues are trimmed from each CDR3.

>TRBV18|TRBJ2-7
ASSRGRTGLYEQY
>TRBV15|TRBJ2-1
ATSRGVAGGYNEQF
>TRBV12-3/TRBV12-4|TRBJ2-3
ASSLAGAERTDTQY
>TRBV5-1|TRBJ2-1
ASSSGLRDRQF
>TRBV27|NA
ASSWTGLGQF
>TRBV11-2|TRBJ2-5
ASRRTGLETQY
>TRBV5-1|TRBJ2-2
ASSLGQGWELF
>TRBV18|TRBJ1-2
ASSPEVVGPHPYGYT
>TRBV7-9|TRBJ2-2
ASSPRQPGELF
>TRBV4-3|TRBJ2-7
ASSQDPGIDYEQY
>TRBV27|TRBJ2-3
ASSLTPWLGSTDTQY
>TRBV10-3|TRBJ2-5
AISGGSPGETQY
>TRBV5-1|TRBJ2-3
ASSLGLGSRDTQY
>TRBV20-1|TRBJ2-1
SASWVGLVSHEQF
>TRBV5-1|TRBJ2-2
ASSLGDGTGYNTGELF
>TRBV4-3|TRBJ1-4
TSSQDYGATNEKLF
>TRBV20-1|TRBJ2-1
SARLAGGDNEQF
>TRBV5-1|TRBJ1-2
ASSLGEGDDGHT
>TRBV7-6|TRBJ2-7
ASSRGRLRAYEQY
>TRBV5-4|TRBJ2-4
ASSLWGENIQY
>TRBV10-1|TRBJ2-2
ASSGPQGELF
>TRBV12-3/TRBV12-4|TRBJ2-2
ASSLGFRVGGELF
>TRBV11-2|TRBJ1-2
ASSLGRIREGYT
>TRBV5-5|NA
ASFRGGLSYEQY
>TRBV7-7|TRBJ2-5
ASSPTSGRALRQETQY
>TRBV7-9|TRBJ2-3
ASSLARTGSTDTQY
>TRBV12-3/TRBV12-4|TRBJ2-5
ASSFDGGRGVVTQY
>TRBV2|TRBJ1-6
ASTGQRNSPLH
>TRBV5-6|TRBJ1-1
ASSFSQGFGTEAF
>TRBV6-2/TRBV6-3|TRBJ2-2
ASSPRGSGSAGELF
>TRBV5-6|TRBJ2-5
ASSSSTSGRTGGH
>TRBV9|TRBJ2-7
ASSVASGSFYEQY
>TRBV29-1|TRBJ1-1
SVDIGTEAF
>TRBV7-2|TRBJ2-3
ASTRGGDRDTQY
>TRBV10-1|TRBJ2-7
ASSESESGGPYEQY
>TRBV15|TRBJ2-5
ATSRVGRRGQETQY
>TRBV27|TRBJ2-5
ASSLQGASETQY
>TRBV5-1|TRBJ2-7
ASSLEWSLGEQY
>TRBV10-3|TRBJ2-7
AISESTEQY
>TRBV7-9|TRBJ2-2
ASSLSGISTGELF
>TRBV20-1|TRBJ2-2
SARALGANTGELL
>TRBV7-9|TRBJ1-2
ASSFSIGYT
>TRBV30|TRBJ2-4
ALEKEGIQY
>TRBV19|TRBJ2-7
ASSIVTGAYEQY
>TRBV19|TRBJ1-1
ASSTWSGAVAF